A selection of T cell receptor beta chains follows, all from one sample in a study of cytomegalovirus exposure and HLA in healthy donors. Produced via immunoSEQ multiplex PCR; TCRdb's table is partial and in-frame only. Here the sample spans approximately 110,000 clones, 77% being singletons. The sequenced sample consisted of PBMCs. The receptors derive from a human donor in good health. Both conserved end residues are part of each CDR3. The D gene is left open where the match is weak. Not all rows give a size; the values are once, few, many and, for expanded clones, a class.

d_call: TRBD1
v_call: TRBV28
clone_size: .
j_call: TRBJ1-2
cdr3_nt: TGTGCCAGCAACCGCCCCACCGGACAGGGATTTAACTATGGCTACACCTTC
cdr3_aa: CASNRPTGQGFNYGYTF

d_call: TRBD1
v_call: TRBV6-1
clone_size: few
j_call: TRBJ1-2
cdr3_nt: TGTGCCAGCAGTGAACTTTCGGGACAGGGTAAGGGGCATCGTGGCTACACCTTC
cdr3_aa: CASSELSGQGKGHRGYTF

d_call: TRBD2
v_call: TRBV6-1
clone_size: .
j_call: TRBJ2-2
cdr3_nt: TGTGCCAGCAGTGGACTAGCGGGAGACACCGGGGAGCTGTTTTTT
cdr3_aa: CASSGLAGDTGELFF

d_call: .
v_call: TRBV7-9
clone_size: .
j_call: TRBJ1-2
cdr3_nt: TGTGCCAGCAGCTTGAGGGAGGGACTAGGTGGCTACACCTTC
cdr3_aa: CASSLREGLGGYTF

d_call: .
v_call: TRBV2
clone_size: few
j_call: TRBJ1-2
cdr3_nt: TGTGCCAGCAGTCAAGCAGGGGCTGTCAACTATGGCTACACCTTC
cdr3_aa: CASSQAGAVNYGYTF

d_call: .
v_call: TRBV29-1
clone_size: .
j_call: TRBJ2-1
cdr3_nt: TGCAGCGGGCTGGTTGCAGAAAACTACAATGAGCAGTTCTTC
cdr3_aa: CSGLVAENYNEQFF

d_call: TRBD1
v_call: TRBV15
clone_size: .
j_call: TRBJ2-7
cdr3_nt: TGTGCCACCAGCAGAGCGGACAGGGGTGGCTCCTACGAGCAGTACTTC
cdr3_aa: CATSRADRGGSYEQYF

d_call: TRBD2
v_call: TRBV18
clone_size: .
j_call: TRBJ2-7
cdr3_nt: TGTGCCAGCCATAGCGGGAGCCGGGGCGAGCAGTACTTC
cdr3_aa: CASHSGSRGEQYF

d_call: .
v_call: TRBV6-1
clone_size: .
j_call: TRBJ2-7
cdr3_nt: TGTGCCAGCACCCTAAGGACAGAGGTTTTCTACGAGCAGTACTTC
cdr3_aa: CASTLRTEVFYEQYF

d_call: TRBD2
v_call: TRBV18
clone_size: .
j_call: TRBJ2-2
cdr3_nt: TGTGCCAGCTCAGCCTCAGCGGGACCGAACACCGGGGAGCTGTTTTTT
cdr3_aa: CASSASAGPNTGELFF

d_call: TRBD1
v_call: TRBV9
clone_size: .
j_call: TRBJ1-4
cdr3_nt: TGTGCCAGCAGCGTAGACGCAGGGGGAGTTGAAAAACTGTTTTTT
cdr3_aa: CASSVDAGGVEKLFF

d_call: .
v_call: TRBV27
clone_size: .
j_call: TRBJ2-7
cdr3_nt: TGTGCCAGCAGTTCTCTCGGGGACGAGCAGTACTTC
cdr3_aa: CASSSLGDEQYF

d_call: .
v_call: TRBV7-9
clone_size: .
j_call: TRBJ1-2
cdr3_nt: TGTGCCAGCAGCCGAGATAAGGGAGCTAACTATGGCTACACCTTC
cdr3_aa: CASSRDKGANYGYTF

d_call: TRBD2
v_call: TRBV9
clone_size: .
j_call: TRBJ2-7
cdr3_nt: TGTGCCAGCAGCCCGTTGGGGGAACCGGGAGGCGAGCAGTACTTC
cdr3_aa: CASSPLGEPGGEQYF

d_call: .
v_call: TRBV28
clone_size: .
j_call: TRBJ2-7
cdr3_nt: TGTGCCAGCAGTCCCCAGGGCCCACCCTACGAGCAGTACTTC
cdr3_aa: CASSPQGPPYEQYF

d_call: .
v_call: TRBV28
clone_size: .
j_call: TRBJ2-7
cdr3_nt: TGTGCCAGCAGTCGGCCCGGGTCCTCCTACGAGCAGTACTTC
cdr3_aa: CASSRPGSSYEQYF

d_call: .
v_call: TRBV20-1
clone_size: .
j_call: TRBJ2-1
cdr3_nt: TGCAGTGCTAGAGAGCAGGAGCAGTTCTTC
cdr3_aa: CSAREQEQFF

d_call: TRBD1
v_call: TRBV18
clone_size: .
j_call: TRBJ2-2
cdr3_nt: TGTGCCAGCTCACGGGACAGGGTGAACACCGGGGAGCTGTTTTTT
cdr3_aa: CASSRDRVNTGELFF

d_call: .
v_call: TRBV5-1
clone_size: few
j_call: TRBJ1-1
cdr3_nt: TGCGCCAGCAGGGAGGGGGGGGGCGCGGACACTGAAGCTTTCTTT
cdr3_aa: CASREGGGADTEAFF